The 24 T cell receptor beta chains presented below share a single source sample, sequenced in a study of T cells in localized non-small cell lung cancer (dated by TCRdb to the early 2020s). The method was the immunoSEQ multiplex PCR assay. The clones in this table, taken by TCRdb from immuneACCESS, are in-frame only. Not every clone is retained; where verified, under half of the shortfall comes from an unresolved V gene, and the cause of the rest is unknown. Present in this sample are some 66,000 clones, 80% to 90% of which were seen just once. The ten largest clones add up to approximately 13% of the sample. Sequencing was performed on peripheral blood, taken before any cancer treatment. The receptors were gathered from an older female donor with stage I lung adenocarcinoma.

The V and J genes are TRBV28 and TRBJ2-2; D call uncertain. Trimming pared 2 bases from V and 7 bases from J, leaving 5 bases between. Germline V CDR1 and CDR2: MDHEN, SYDVKM. The CDR3 spans 12 residues. The CDR3 is CASSLTFGELFF. The CDR3 nucleotides are TGTGCCAGCAGTTTAACCTTCGGGGAGCTGTTTTTT.

This clone was picked up a small number of times. The chain uses TRBV6-5 and TRBJ1-1; D remains ambiguous. The V gene lost 0 bases and the J gene lost 3 bases, with 11 bases spanning the gap. The CDR3 extends over 15 amino acids. CDR1 and CDR2 (germline): MNHEY, SVGAGI. The CDR3 reads CASSYSSRVDTEAFF. CDR3 bases: TGTGCCAGCAGTTACTCGTCCCGGGTAGACACTGAAGCTTTCTTT.

The genes are TRBV5-1 and TRBJ1-4, with D possibly being TRBD1 (5 bases). V gave up 4 bases and J gave up 6 bases, with 13 bases separating them. The germline CDR1 and CDR2 sequences are SGHRS and YFSETQ. This CDR3 spans 14 amino acids. The CDR3 loop is CASSLRDLDEKLFF. The DNA of the CDR3 is TGCGCCAGCAGCCTCAGGGATTTGGATGAAAAACTGTTTTTT. Drawing the rest from reference TRBV5-1 and TRBJ1-4, the complete variable domain is KAGVTQTPRYLIKTRGQQVTLSCSPISGHRSVSWYQQTPGQGLQFLFEYFSETQRNKGNFPGRFSGRQFSNSRSEMNVSTLELGDSALYLCASSLRDLDEKLFFGSGTQLSVL.

This chain uses TRBV28 with TRBJ1-2, with D unresolved. This CDR3 has 13 residues. The V gene lost 2 bases and the J gene lost 2 bases, with 6 bases spanning the gap. The germline gives CDR1 MDHEN, CDR2 SYDVKM. The CDR3 DNA sequence: TGTGCCAGCAGTTTAGGGGTGAACTATGGCTACACCTTC. It yields the protein CASSLGVNYGYTF.

The genes are TRBV29-1 and TRBJ1-6; D is undetermined. Trimming shortened V by 7 bases and J by 0 bases, and 7 bases separated the two germline ends. The CDR3 runs 13 residues. Germline-derived CDR1 and CDR2 are SQVTM and ANQGSEA. The CDR3, as DNA: TGCAGCGCCAGGAGCTCCTATAATTCACCCCTCCACTTT. Translated, it gives CSARSSYNSPLHF.

A few counts support this clone. CDR3 DNA sequence: TGCGCCAGCAGCTTGGGGGCAGAAAAAGGCAATCAGCCCCAGCATTTT. It yields the protein CASSLGAEKGNQPQHF. The chain carries TRBV5-1 and TRBJ1-5, with D unresolved. The V and J ends lost 0 bases and 2 bases respectively, with 12 bases between them. This CDR3 is built from 16 residues. Germline CDR1 is SGHRS and CDR2 is YFSETQ.

The CDR3 DNA follows: TGCGCCAGCAGGAGTCAGGGCTATGGCTACACCTTC. The encoded protein is CASRSQGYGYTF. V usage is TRBV5-1 and J usage is TRBJ1-2; D is perhaps TRBD1 (5 bases). Germline V gene data show CDR1 as SGHRS and CDR2 as YFSETQ. Trimming shortened V by 5 bases and J by 4 bases, and 9 bases separated the two germline ends. The CDR3 length is 12 residues.

The chain couples TRBV5-5 to TRBJ1-2; 10 nucleotides match TRBD1. The V segment lost 3 bases and the J segment 2 bases; nucleotides outside the gene matches: 4. Per the germline V gene, CDR1 is SGHKS and CDR2 is YYEKEE (reference sequence). This CDR3 contains 15 residues. CDR3 protein: CASSSTTGGNYGYTF. CDR3 nucleotides: TGTGCCAGCAGCTCGACGACAGGGGGCAACTATGGCTACACCTTC.

The chain couples TRBV30 to TRBJ2-1; D might be TRBD1 or TRBD2, each matching 6 bases. Per germline, CDR1 GTSNPN and CDR2 SVGIG (reference sequence). The V end was cut by 6 bases, the J end by 12 bases, with 12 bases between. The CDR3 has 10 residues. The CDR3: CACLEGGQFF. CDR3 bases: TGTGCCTGCCTGGAGGGGGGGCAGTTCTTC.

The gene calls are TRBV2 and TRBJ2-1; 9 bases are shared with TRBD2. Germline CDR1 SNHLY, CDR2 FYNNEI. The CDR3 runs 15 residues. The V gene end was trimmed by 5 bases and the J gene end by 2 bases; junction bases not matched to a gene: 4. The DNA for the CDR3 is TGTGCCAGCAGTATTAGCGGGAGTCCCTACAATGAGCAGTTCTTC. Its protein product is CASSISGSPYNEQFF. The full variable domain, rest sourced from reference TRBV2 and TRBJ2-1, is EPEVTQTPSHQVTQMGQEVILRCVPISNHLYFYWYRQILGQKVEFLVSFYNNEISEKSEIFDDQFSVERPDGSNFTLKIRSTKLEDSAMYFCASSISGSPYNEQFFGPGTRLTVL.

The chain employs TRBV6-5 and TRBJ1-1, with 7 bases aligning to TRBD1. Trimming at V came to 6 bases and at J to 3 bases, leaving 10 bases not matched to a gene. The CDR3 length is 15 residues. The germline gives CDR1 MNHEY, CDR2 SVGAGI. The CDR3 loop reads CASSLTDRVHTEAFF. CDR3 bases: TGTGCCAGCAGCCTCACCGACAGGGTACACACTGAAGCTTTCTTT.

The J gene is TRBJ2-3, the V gene TRBV10-3; 9 nucleotides agree with TRBD2. Germline trimming cut 6 bases from V and 3 bases from J; bases unmatched to any gene: 7. The germline V gene encodes CDR1 ENHRY and CDR2 SYGVKD. The CDR3 sequence is 15 residues long. CDR3 DNA: TGTGCCATCAGCAGGAGACTAGCGGATACAGATACGCAGTATTTT. This translates into CAISRRLADTDTQYF.

CDR3 nucleotide sequence: TGTGCCAGCAGTCCGAACAGGGAGGGAACTGAAGCTTTCTTT. Amino acid sequence: CASSPNREGTEAFF. This chain joins TRBV6-5 and TRBJ1-1; maybe TRBD1 (6 bases). The CDR3 is made up of 14 amino acids. CDR1 MNHEY and CDR2 SVGAGI come from the germline V gene. V lost 5 bases and J lost 5, with 15 bases in between.

The genes are TRBV6-1 and TRBJ1-5; 9 bases fit TRBD1. Germline assignment: CDR1 MNHNS and CDR2 SASEGT. The CDR3 loop spans 16 amino acids. The V segment lost 3 bases and the J segment 6 bases; nucleotides outside the gene matches: 9. CDR3 in amino acids: CASSDRGQGDGQPQHF. The CDR3 bases are TGTGCCAGCAGTGATAGGGGACAGGGAGATGGTCAGCCCCAGCATTTT.

The J gene is TRBJ2-7, the V gene TRBV7-9, with D uncertain. Trimming stripped 1 base from V and 0 bases from J, with 7 bases between. The CDR3 sequence is 14 residues long. CDR1 is SEHNR, CDR2 FQNEAQ, per germline (reference sequence). The CDR3 spells CASSLVASSYEQYF. The CDR3, as DNA: TGTGCCAGCAGCTTAGTTGCCAGCTCCTACGAGCAGTACTTC. Filled out from reference TRBV7-9 and TRBJ2-7, the complete variable domain reads DTGVSQNPRHKITKRGQNVTFRCDPISEHNRLYWYRQTLGQGPEFLTYFQNEAQLEKSRLLSDRFSAERPKGSFSTLEIQRTEQGDSAMYLCASSLVASSYEQYFGPGTRLTVT.

This chain joins TRBV12-5 and TRBJ2-2; possible D gene TRBD1, 6 bases. Germline CDR1 LGHNT, CDR2 FRNRAP. The CDR3 length is 15 residues. V gave up 6 bases and J gave up 1 base, with 12 bases separating them. CDR3 in amino acids: CASGADRKNTGELFF. The CDR3 DNA reads TGTGCTAGTGGCGCCGACAGGAAGAACACCGGGGAGCTGTTTTTT.

V and J are TRBV11-1 and TRBJ1-1, with unresolved D. V was pared by 0 bases and J by 0 bases, with 2 bases between. CDR3 length: 13 amino acids. Germline CDR1 is SGHAT and CDR2 is FQDESV (reference sequence). CDR3 nucleotide sequence: TGTGCCAGCAGCTTAGCCATGAACACTGAAGCTTTCTTT. This encodes CASSLAMNTEAFF.

J is TRBJ1-2 and V is TRBV7-9, with 9 bases matching TRBD1. Losses at the gene ends were 1 base for V and 2 bases for J; bases not matched to a gene: 5. Germline assignment: CDR1 SEHNR and CDR2 FQNEAQ (reference sequence). This CDR3 comprises 16 residues. The CDR3 DNA reads TGTGCCAGCAGCTTAGACCCGGGACAGGGAAACTATGGCTACACCTTC. Residues: CASSLDPGQGNYGYTF.

V is TRBV11-3 and J is TRBJ2-2, with D unclear. V shed 3 bases and J shed 5 bases, with 13 bases lying between them. The CDR3 length is 15 residues. CDR1 and CDR2 from the germline V gene are SGHNT and YENEEA. CDR3 nucleotides: TGTGCCAGCAGCTTCGCCAGAGTGGGGACCGGGGAGCTGTTTTTT. Its translation is CASSFARVGTGELFF. Full variable domain (missing parts from reference TRBV11-3 and TRBJ2-2): EAGVVQSPRYKIIEKKQPVAFWCNPISGHNTLYWYLQNLGQGPELLIRYENEEAVDDSQLPKDRFSAERLKGVDSTLKIQPAELGDSAVYLCASSFARVGTGELFFGEGSRLTVL.

This clone has just a few counts. The chain combines TRBV5-1 with TRBJ1-6; 7 positions match TRBD1. The CDR3 has 14 amino acids. The J segment lost 9 bases and the V segment lost 4 bases, leaving 7 bases of the junction unmatched. Germline V CDR1 and CDR2: SGHRS, YFSETQ. The CDR3 nucleotides are TGCGCCAGCAGCCCAGACAGGGTGGGTTCACCCCTCCACTTT. Its translation: CASSPDRVGSPLHF.

The genes are TRBV11-2 and TRBJ2-5; 11 nucleotides align to TRBD2. CDR3 length equals 15 residues. The J segment lost 3 bases and the V segment lost 4 bases, leaving 4 bases of the junction unmatched. Per the germline V gene, CDR1 is SGHAT and CDR2 is FQNNGV. The CDR3 nucleotides read TGTGCCAGCAGCTACCCGGGACTAGCGGAAGAGACCCAGTACTTC. Translated: CASSYPGLAEETQYF. The whole variable domain, remainder taken from reference TRBV11-2 and TRBJ2-5, is EAGVAQSPRYKIIEKRQSVAFWCNPISGHATLYWYQQILGQGPKLLIQFQNNGVVDDSQLPKDRFSAERLKGVDSTLKIQPAKLEDSAVYLCASSYPGLAEETQYFGPGTRLLVL.

The chain employs TRBV7-9 and TRBJ1-2; D gene unclear. V lost 0 bases and J lost 11, with 10 bases in between. CDR1 is SEHNR and CDR2 is FQNEAQ in the germline V gene (reference sequence). This CDR3 is 12 amino acids long. CDR3 nucleotide sequence: TGTGCCAGCAGCTTAGCCGCGGGAGGGTACACCTTC. Encoded protein: CASSLAAGGYTF. Looking up the rest from reference TRBV7-9 and TRBJ1-2 gives the full variable domain: DTGVSQNPRHKITKRGQNVTFRCDPISEHNRLYWYRQTLGQGPEFLTYFQNEAQLEKSRLLSDRFSAERPKGSFSTLEIQRTEQGDSAMYLCASSLAAGGYTFGSGTRLTVV.

V usage is TRBV30 and J usage is TRBJ1-5, with D unclear. The length of the CDR3 is 14 residues. Germline CDR1 is GTSNPN and CDR2 is SVGIG (reference sequence). The V and J ends lost 2 bases and 0 bases respectively, with 8 bases between them. The CDR3 DNA is TGTGCCTGGAGTACGAGGAATAGCAATCAGCCCCAGCATTTT. It specifies CAWSTRNSNQPQHF.

The chain joins TRBV6-1 to TRBJ2-5, with a weak D call TRBD2 (5 bases). The ends were cut back, 2 bases at V and 11 bases at J, with 18 bases in the middle. The CDR3 loop spans 14 amino acids. Germline-derived CDR1 and CDR2 are MNHNS and SASEGT. The CDR3 DNA reads TGTGCCAGCAGTGAAAATTCCCTGGCCTGGGAGCAGTACTTC. Residues: CASSENSLAWEQYF.